A single sample is the source of the 23 T cell receptor beta chains below, sequenced in a study of blood T cells in healthy people across ages. Sample-barcoded 5' priming and a J-beta primer mix drove a second PCR of about 6 to 12 cycles. Via MiXCR, TCRdb re-called the 5' RACE reads, giving one row per CDR3 protein. The top ten hold 23% of the sample, which has 1.8 million or so distinct CDR3 sequences, around 40% seen once. The sequenced sample was blood. Receptor source: a human donor in good health.

V is TRBV5-8 and J is TRBJ1-1, with D possibly TRBD1 on 5 matching bases. Germline CDR1 reads SGHTS; CDR2 reads YDEGEE. CDR3 size: 15 residues. Trimming shortened V by 4 bases and J by 1 base, and 14 bases separated the two germline ends. This CDR3 is CASSNYGGWNTEAFF. The CDR3 bases are TGTGCCAGCAGCAACTACGGGGGGTGGAACACTGAAGCTTTCTTT.

The chain employs TRBV12-5 and TRBJ1-5, with no clear D. V was clipped by 0 bases and J by 0 bases, with 9 bases between them. This CDR3 comprises 16 residues. CDR1 and CDR2 from the germline V gene are LGHNT and FRNRAP. CDR3 bases: TGTGCTAGTGGTTTGGTAAGGGAGTCTAGCAATCAGCCCCAGCATTTT. Protein: CASGLVRESSNQPQHF. The full variable domain, in which reference TRBV12-5 and TRBJ1-5 provide the parts outside the CDR3, is DARVTQTPRHKVTEMGQEVTMRCQPILGHNTVFWYRQTMMQGLELLAYFRNRAPLDDSGMPKDRFSAEMPDATLATLKIQPSEPRDSAVYFCASGLVRESSNQPQHFGDGTRLSIL.

There are a few counts of this clonotype. The genes are TRBV4-1 and TRBJ1-5; no clear D gene. V shed 0 bases and J shed 7 bases, with 10 bases lying between them. CDR3 length: 14 residues. CDR1 and CDR2 from the germline V gene are MGHRA and YSYEKL. Here the CDR3 DNA reads TGCGCCAGCAGCCAAGAGGGTTTTGGCCAGCCCCAGCATTTT. Its translation: CASSQEGFGQPQHF.

This sequence joins TRBV14 and TRBJ2-1; D is perhaps TRBD1 (5 bases). V lost 1 base and J lost 7, with 11 bases in between. The CDR3 sequence is 14 residues long. Germline CDR1 reads SGHDN; CDR2 reads FVKESK. Written as DNA, the CDR3 is TGTGCCAGCAGCCAAGGGGCAGGGTGGAATGAGCAGTTCTTC. This encodes CASSQGAGWNEQFF.

V is TRBV7-2 and J is TRBJ2-7; maybe TRBD2 (5 bases). V lost 4 bases, J lost 3 bases, and 13 bases lay in between. CDR3 length: 14 residues. Germline-derived CDR1 and CDR2 are SGHTA and FQGNSA. The CDR3 bases are TGTGCCAGCAGCTCCGTATTACGGGGCTACGAGCAGTACTTC. Encoded protein: CASSSVLRGYEQYF. Based on the CDR3 plus reference TRBV7-2 and TRBJ2-7, the full variable domain is GAGVSQSPSNKVTEKGKDVELRCDPISGHTALYWYRQSLGQGLEFLIYFQGNSAPDKSGLPSDRFSAERTGGSVSTLTIQRTQQEDSAVYLCASSSVLRGYEQYFGPGTRLTVT.

This clonotype has just a few counts. The chain links TRBV12-3 or TRBV12-4 to TRBJ1-2, with D possibly matching TRBD1 (6 bases). This CDR3 is 13 amino acids long. V lost 5 bases and J 8 bases, leaving 15 bases between the germline ends. CDR3 DNA: TGTGCCAGCAGTGTGAACCCAGGGGTCGGCTACACCTTC. The encoded protein is CASSVNPGVGYTF.

Many counts were recorded for this clonotype. A read error may account for a junction end that differs from germline. Written as DNA, the CDR3 is TGCAGCGTCGAAGAAGCAGGGAGGGGCTATGGCTACACCTTC. Its protein is CSVEEAGRGYGYTF. This sequence joins TRBV29-1 and TRBJ1-2, with D perhaps matching TRBD1 (5 bases). In germline, CDR1 is SQVTM, CDR2 ANQGSEA. There are 14 residues in the CDR3. The variable domain in full, with the rest retrieved from reference TRBV29-1 and TRBJ1-2, is SAVISQKPSRDICQRGTSLTIQCQVDSQVTMMFWYRQQPGQSLTLIATANQGSEATYESGFVIDKFPISRPNLTFSTLTVSNMSPEDSSIYLCSVEEAGRGYGYTFGSGTRLTVV.

This clonotype was counted once. The CDR3 ends on some other residue instead of the conserved phenylalanine or tryptophan, so this is likely a read error. J is TRBJ2-6 and V is TRBV5-1, with D possibly matching TRBD2 (5 bases). Germline-derived CDR1 and CDR2 are SGHRS and YFSETQ. V lost 2 bases to trimming and J lost 0 bases, with 15 bases between them. The CDR3 is 18 amino acids. The CDR3: CASSLEGLRISGANVLTC. For the CDR3, the DNA is TGCGCCAGCAGCTTAGAGGGCCTAAGGATCTCTGGGGCCAACGTCCTGACTTGC.

This clonotype was observed a few times. This sequence joins TRBV29-1 and TRBJ1-4, with a tentative D call TRBD1 (5 bases). V gave up 6 bases and J gave up 5 bases, with 13 bases separating them. The CDR3 totals 13 residues. Germline V gene lookup returns CDR1 SQVTM and CDR2 ANQGSEA. This CDR3 reads CSVQRQLNEKLFF. In DNA form, the CDR3 reads TGCAGCGTGCAGAGACAGCTCAATGAAAAACTGTTTTTT.

This chain uses TRBV6-5 with TRBJ2-7; 10 bases align to TRBD1. Looked up from germline, CDR1 is MNHEY and CDR2 is SVGAGI. This CDR3 region has 16 residues. The J segment lost 4 bases and the V segment lost 6 bases, leaving 12 bases of the junction unmatched. CDR3 in DNA: TGTGCCAGCAGGCTTTCCGGGACAGGGGTTCGTTACGAGCAGTACTTC. This translates into CASRLSGTGVRYEQYF.

The chain is built from TRBV2 and TRBJ2-2; 14 bases agree with TRBD2. The J segment lost 3 bases and the V segment lost 2 bases, leaving 8 bases of the junction unmatched. The germline V gene encodes CDR1 SNHLY and CDR2 FYNNEI. This CDR3 region has 19 residues. The CDR3 is CASSEPGGTSGGYTGELFF. CDR3 sequence (DNA): TGTGCCAGCAGTGAACCTGGCGGGACTAGCGGGGGTTACACCGGGGAGCTGTTTTTT.

The chain links TRBV4-3 to TRBJ2-1; 10 bases are a match to TRBD2. The CDR3 sequence is 18 residues long. Germline V gene sequence: CDR1 LGHNA, CDR2 YSLEER. V was pared by 0 bases and J by 2 bases, with 7 bases of the junction left unmatched. The DNA of the CDR3 is TGCGCCAGCAGCCAAGATGGGGCGGGACTAGCGCCCTACAATGAGCAGTTCTTC. Its protein product is CASSQDGAGLAPYNEQFF.

The gene calls are TRBV19 and TRBJ1-4; no clear D gene. The CDR3 totals 14 residues. Looked up from germline, CDR1 is LNHDA and CDR2 is SQIVND (reference sequence). V was shortened by 3 bases and J by 3 bases, with 8 bases between the two germline ends. For the CDR3, the DNA is TGTGCCAGTAGTATGTTACGTCCTAATGAAAAACTGTTTTTT. Its translation: CASSMLRPNEKLFF. Full variable domain (outside the CDR3, taken from reference TRBV19 and TRBJ1-4): DGGITQSPKYLFRKEGQNVTLSCEQNLNHDAMYWYRQDPGQGLRLIYYSQIVNDFQKGDIAEGYSVSREKKESFPLTVTSAQKNPTAFYLCASSMLRPNEKLFFGSGTQLSVL.

The V call is TRBV27, the J call TRBJ2-7; 11 bases fit TRBD2. Germline CDR1 is MNHEY and CDR2 is SMNVEV (reference sequence). Trimming at V came to 5 bases and at J to 1 base, leaving 4 bases not matched to a gene. The CDR3 totals 15 residues. The CDR3 is CASSRLAGISYEQYF. DNA of the CDR3: TGTGCCAGCAGTCGACTAGCGGGGATATCCTACGAGCAGTACTTC.

Notes on this clonotype: This may arise from a read error, as a much more abundant clone is one base away. The CDR3 region has the DNA TGCAGCGTTGAAGGGTCGCGAGACGAGCAGTACTTC. It codes for CSVEGSRDEQYF. The chain joins TRBV29-1 to TRBJ2-7; no clear D. The CDR3 totals 12 residues. V lost 1 base and J lost 5, with 9 bases in between. Germline CDR1 is SQVTM and CDR2 is ANQGSEA.

V and J are TRBV20-1 and TRBJ1-1; a weak D match, TRBD1 (5 bases). V lost 5 bases and J lost 7, with 11 bases in between. CDR1 DFQATT and CDR2 SNEGSKA come from the germline V gene (reference sequence). The CDR3 is made up of 11 amino acids. The CDR3 loop reads CSADRTFEAFF. CDR3 nucleotides: TGCAGTGCTGACCGGACATTTGAAGCTTTCTTT.

The chain is built from TRBV7-2 and TRBJ2-3; 8 bases fit TRBD2. The CDR3 totals 16 residues. V lost 2 bases, J lost 4 bases, and 8 bases stayed unmatched. Per the germline V gene, CDR1 is SGHTA and CDR2 is FQGNSA. The CDR3 loop reads CASSLNGGAYADTQYF. In DNA form, the CDR3 reads TGTGCCAGCAGCTTAAACGGGGGGGCTTACGCAGATACGCAGTATTTT.

The V call is TRBV27, the J call TRBJ2-3; perhaps TRBD1 as D (7 bases). V was clipped by 7 bases and J by 4 bases, with 18 bases between them. This CDR3 spans 15 amino acids. Germline assignment: CDR1 MNHEY and CDR2 SMNVEV (reference sequence). The CDR3 DNA follows: TGTGCCAGCAAACCGCCAGGGGGGTGGGCAGATACGCAGTATTTT. Translated: CASKPPGGWADTQYF.

The chain employs TRBV6-1 and TRBJ2-7; tentatively, D is TRBD1 (6 bases). Trimming took 1 base from V and 2 from J, leaving 12 bases between them. The germline V gene has CDR1 MNHNS and CDR2 SASEGT. The CDR3 has 15 amino acids. This CDR3 is CASSEVLGAAYEQYF. The CDR3 DNA reads as TGTGCCAGCAGTGAAGTCTTGGGGGCTGCCTACGAGCAGTACTTC.

The chain uses TRBV5-6 and TRBJ1-4; 10 positions agree with TRBD1. The CDR3 totals 15 residues. The V gene's germline CDR1 is SGHDT and CDR2 YYEEEE. Trimming removed 4 bases from V and 8 bases from J; junction bases left unmatched: 8. The CDR3 protein is CASSPGQGTLEKLFF. The CDR3 DNA sequence: TGTGCCAGCAGCCCGGGACAGGGGACTCTAGAAAAACTGTTTTTT.

This clonotype was observed a handful of times. CDR3: CASSQISNQPQHF. Written as DNA, the CDR3 is TGTGCCAGCTCTCAGATTAGCAATCAGCCCCAGCATTTT. J is TRBJ1-5 and V is TRBV6-5; D remains unclear. V lost 8 bases, J lost 0 bases, and 8 bases lay in between. Germline lookup yields CDR1 MNHEY and CDR2 SVGAGI. The CDR3 runs 13 residues.

This chain connects TRBV20-1 to TRBJ2-7, with 9 bases fitting TRBD1. The J segment lost 2 bases and the V segment lost 3 bases, leaving 11 bases of the junction unmatched. The CDR3 is made up of 16 amino acids. Germline loops: CDR1 DFQATT, CDR2 SNEGSKA (reference sequence). Here the CDR3 reads CSARSINRGLPYEQYF. CDR3 in DNA: TGCAGTGCTAGGTCCATTAACAGGGGGCTACCCTACGAGCAGTACTTC.

The chain has TRBV4-3 and TRBJ2-4; D perhaps matches TRBD1 (6 bases). V was trimmed by 0 bases and J by 13 bases, leaving 19 bases between them. CDR1 and CDR2 (germline): LGHNA, YSLEER. The CDR3 runs 15 residues. The CDR3 spells CASSQELSRTVNQYF. CDR3 bases: TGCGCCAGCAGCCAAGAACTCTCTAGGACAGTTAACCAGTACTTC.